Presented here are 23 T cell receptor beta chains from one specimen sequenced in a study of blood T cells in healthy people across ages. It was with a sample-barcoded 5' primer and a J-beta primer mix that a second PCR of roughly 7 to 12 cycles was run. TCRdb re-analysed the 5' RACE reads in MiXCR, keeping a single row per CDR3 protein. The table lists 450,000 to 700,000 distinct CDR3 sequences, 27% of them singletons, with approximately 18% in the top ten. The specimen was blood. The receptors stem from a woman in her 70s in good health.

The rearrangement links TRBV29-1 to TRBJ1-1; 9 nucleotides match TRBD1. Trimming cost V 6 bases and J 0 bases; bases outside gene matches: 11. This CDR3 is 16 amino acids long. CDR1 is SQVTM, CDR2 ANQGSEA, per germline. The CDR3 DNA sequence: TGCAGCGTCGTACGTGCGGGACAGGGCATGAACACTGAAGCTTTCTTT. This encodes CSVVRAGQGMNTEAFF.

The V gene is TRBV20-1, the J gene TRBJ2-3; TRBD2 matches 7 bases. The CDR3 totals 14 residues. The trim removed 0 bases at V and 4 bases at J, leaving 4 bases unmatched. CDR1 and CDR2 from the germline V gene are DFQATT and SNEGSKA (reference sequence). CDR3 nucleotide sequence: TGCAGTGCTAGAGATCAGCGGGGTGCAGATACGCAGTATTTT. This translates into CSARDQRGADTQYF.

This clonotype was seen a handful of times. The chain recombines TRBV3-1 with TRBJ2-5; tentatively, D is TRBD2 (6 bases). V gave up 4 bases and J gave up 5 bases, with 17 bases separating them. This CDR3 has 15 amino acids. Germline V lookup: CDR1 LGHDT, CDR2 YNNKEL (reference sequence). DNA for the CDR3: TGTGCCAGCAGCCCAACTATGAAAGGGAGGGAGACCCAGTACTTC. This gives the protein CASSPTMKGRETQYF.

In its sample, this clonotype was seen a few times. In nucleotides, the CDR3 is TGTGCCAGCGGTCTACAGGGTGGGCAAGAGACCCAGTACTTC. Protein product: CASGLQGGQETQYF. The chain recombines TRBV6-1 with TRBJ2-5; D might be TRBD1 (6 bases). This CDR3 contains 14 residues. Trimming cost V 8 bases and J 2 bases, with 15 bases left between them. The germline gives CDR1 MNHNS, CDR2 SASEGT.

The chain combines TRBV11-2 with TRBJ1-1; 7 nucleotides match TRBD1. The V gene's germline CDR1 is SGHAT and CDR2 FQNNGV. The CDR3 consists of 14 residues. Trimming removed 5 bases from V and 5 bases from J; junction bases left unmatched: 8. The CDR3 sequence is CASSPDRYGTEAFF. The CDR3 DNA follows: TGTGCCAGCAGCCCGGACAGGTATGGGACTGAAGCTTTCTTT.

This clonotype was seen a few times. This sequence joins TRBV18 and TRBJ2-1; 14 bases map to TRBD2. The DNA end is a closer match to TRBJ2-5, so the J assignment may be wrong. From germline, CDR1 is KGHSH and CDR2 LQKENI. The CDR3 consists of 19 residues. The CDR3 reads CASSPMTSGGASSGKTQYF. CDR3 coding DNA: TGTGCCAGCTCACCGATGACTAGCGGGGGGGCATCCTCCGGGAAGACCCAGTACTTC.

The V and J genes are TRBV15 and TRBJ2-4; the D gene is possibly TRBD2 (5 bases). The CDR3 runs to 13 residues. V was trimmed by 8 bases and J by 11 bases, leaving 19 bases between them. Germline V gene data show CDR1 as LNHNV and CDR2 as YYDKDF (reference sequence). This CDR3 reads CATGNEGKNVQYF. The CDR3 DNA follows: TGTGCCACCGGCAATGAGGGCAAGAACGTTCAGTACTTC.

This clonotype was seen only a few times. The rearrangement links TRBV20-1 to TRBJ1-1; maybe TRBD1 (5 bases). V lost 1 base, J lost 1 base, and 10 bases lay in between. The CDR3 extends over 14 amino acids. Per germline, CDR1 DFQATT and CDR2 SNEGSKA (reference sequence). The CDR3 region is CSARGDGGNTEAFF. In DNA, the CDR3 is TGCAGTGCTAGAGGGGACGGTGGGAACACTGAAGCTTTCTTT.

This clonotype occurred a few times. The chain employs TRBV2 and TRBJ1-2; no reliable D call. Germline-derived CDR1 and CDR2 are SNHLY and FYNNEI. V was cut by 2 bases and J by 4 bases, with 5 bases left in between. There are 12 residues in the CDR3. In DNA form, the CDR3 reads TGTGCCAGCAGTGAATCTTTCTATGGCTACACCTTC. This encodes CASSESFYGYTF.

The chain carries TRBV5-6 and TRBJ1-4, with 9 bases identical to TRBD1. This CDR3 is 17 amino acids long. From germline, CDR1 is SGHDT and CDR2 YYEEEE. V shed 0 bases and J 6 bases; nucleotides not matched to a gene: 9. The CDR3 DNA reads TGTGCCAGCAGCTTGGACAGGGGGCGCGTCGCTTATGAAAAACTGTTTTTT. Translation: CASSLDRGRVAYEKLFF.

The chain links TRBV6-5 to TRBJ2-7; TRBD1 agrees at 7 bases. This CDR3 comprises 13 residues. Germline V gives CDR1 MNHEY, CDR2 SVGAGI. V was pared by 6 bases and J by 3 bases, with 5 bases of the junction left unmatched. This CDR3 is CASRKGQLYEQYF. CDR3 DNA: TGTGCCAGCAGGAAGGGACAGCTCTACGAGCAGTACTTC.

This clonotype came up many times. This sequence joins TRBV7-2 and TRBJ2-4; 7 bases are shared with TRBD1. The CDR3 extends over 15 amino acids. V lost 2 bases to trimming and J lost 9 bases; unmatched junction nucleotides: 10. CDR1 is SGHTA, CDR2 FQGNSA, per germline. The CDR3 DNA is TGTGCCAGCAGCTTACACCGACAGGGTCAAAGCATTCAGTACTTC. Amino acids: CASSLHRQGQSIQYF. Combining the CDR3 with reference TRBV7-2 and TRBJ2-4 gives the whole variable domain GAGVSQSPSNKVTEKGKDVELRCDPISGHTALYWYRQSLGQGLEFLIYFQGNSAPDKSGLPSDRFSAERTGGSVSTLTIQRTQQEDSAVYLCASSLHRQGQSIQYFGAGTRLSVL.

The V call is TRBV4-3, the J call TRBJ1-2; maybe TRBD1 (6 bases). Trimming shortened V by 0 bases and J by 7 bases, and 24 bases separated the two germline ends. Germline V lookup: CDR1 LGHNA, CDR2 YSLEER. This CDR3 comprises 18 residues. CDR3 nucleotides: TGCGCCAGCAGCCAAGATACCGGGAGGCGGGGGGCGCGAGGTGGCTACACCTTC. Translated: CASSQDTGRRGARGGYTF.

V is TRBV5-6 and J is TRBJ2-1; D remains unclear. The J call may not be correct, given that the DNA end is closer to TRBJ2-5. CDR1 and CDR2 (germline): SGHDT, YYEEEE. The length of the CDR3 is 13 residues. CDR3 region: CASSFPREETQYF. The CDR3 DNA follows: TGTGCCAGCAGCTTCCCTAGGGAAGAGACCCAGTACTTC.

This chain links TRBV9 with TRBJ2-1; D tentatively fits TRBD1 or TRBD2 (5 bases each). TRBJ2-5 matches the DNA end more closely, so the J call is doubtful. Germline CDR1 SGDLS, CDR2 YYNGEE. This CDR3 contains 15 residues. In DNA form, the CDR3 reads TGTGCCAGCAGCGTAGGGATGGGACGGAGGGAGACCCAGTACTTC. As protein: CASSVGMGRRETQYF.

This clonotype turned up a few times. CDR3 nucleotides: TGTGCCACCAGTGATTCGGGACTAGCGGGGGACCAAGAGACCCAGTACTTC. The encoded protein is CATSDSGLAGDQETQYF. The chain recombines TRBV24-1 with TRBJ2-5; 14 nucleotides line up with TRBD2. The V gene's germline CDR1 is KGHDR and CDR2 SFDVKD. J lost 0 bases, V lost 2 bases, and 1 base had no gene match. The CDR3 extends over 17 amino acids.

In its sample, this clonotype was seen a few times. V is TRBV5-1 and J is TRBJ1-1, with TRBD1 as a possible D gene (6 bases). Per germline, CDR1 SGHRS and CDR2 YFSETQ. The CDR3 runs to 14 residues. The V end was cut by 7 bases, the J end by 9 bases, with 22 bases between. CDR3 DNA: TGCGCCAGCTTGGCCGGAGGGGGACCCCCGAAAGCTTTCTTT. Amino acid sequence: CASLAGGGPPKAFF.

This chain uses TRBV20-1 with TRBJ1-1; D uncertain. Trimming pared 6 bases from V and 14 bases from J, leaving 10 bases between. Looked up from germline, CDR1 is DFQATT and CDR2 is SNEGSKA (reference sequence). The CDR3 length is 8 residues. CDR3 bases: TGCAGTGCCACCAATCGGTTCTTT. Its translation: CSATNRFF.

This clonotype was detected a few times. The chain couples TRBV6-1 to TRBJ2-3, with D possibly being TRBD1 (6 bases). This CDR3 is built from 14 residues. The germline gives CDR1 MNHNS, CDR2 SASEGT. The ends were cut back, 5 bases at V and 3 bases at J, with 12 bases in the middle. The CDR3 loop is CASSTTGKTDTQYF. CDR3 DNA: TGTGCCAGCAGTACTACAGGGAAAACAGATACGCAGTATTTT.

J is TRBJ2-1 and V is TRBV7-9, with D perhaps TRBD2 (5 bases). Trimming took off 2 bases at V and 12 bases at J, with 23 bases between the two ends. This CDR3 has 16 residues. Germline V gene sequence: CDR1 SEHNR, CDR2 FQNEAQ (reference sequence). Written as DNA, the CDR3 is TGTGCCAGCAGCTTACTCCCGGGGAGACCTTGGGATGGGCAGTTCTTC. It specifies CASSLLPGRPWDGQFF.

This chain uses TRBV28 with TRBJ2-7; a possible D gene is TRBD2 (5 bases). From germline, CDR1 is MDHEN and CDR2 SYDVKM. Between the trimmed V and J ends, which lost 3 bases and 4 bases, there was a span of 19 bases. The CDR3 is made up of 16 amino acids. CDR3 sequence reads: CASSLISGSLPYEQYF. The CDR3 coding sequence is TGTGCCAGCAGTTTGATTTCGGGGTCGTTACCTTACGAGCAGTACTTC.

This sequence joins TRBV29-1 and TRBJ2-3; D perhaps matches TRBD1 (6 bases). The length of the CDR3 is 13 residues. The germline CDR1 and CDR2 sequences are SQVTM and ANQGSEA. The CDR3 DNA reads TGCACCCTAACAGGGAAGGCGACAGATACGCAGTATTTT. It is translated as CTLTGKATDTQYF.

CDR3 in DNA: TGTGCCAGCAGTTTGGGGGCACTAGAGGGCTACGAGCAGTACTTC. Its protein is CASSLGALEGYEQYF. The rearrangement uses TRBV12-3 or TRBV12-4 and TRBJ2-7, with D possibly being TRBD1 (6 bases). The CDR3 sequence is 15 residues long. V lost 3 bases, J lost 3 bases, and 15 bases lay in between.